The 21 T cell receptor beta chains given below trace back to one sample, sequenced in a study of blood T cell repertoires in COVID-19. Measured with immunoSEQ multiplex PCR; TCRdb has only the in-frame clones, and not every one. Counted here are hundreds of thousands of clones, about four fifths occurring once; the ten biggest clones make up around 7.2%. Material: peripheral blood. These receptors were obtained from an elderly woman with COVID-19, enrolled during active disease.

The chain is built from TRBV28 and TRBJ1-2; 8 bases are a match to TRBD1. The CDR3 loop spans 14 amino acids. The germline V gene has CDR1 MDHEN and CDR2 SYDVKM. V lost 6 bases and J lost 4; bases outside the gene matches: 7. CDR3 sequence (DNA): TGTGCCAGCAGAATGCAGGGGGCGACCTATGGCTACACCTTC. Protein product: CASRMQGATYGYTF.

V gene TRBV7-8 combines with J gene TRBJ2-7; D call uncertain. This CDR3 contains 14 residues. Germline values: CDR1 SGHVS, CDR2 FQNEAQ. Between the trimmed V and J ends, which lost 3 bases and 2 bases, there was a span of 11 bases. The CDR3 reads CASSLPGPPYEQYF. In DNA, the CDR3 is TGTGCCAGCAGCTTGCCGGGTCCCCCCTACGAGCAGTACTTC. The whole variable domain, filled in from reference TRBV7-8 and TRBJ2-7, reads GAGVSQSPRYKVAKRGQDVALRCDPISGHVSLFWYQQALGQGPEFLTYFQNEAQLDKSGLPSDRFFAERPEGSVSTLKIQRTQQEDSAVYLCASSLPGPPYEQYFGPGTRLTVT.

The V and J genes are TRBV19 and TRBJ2-7; TRBD2 aligns across 11 bases. Germline V gene data show CDR1 as LNHDA and CDR2 as SQIVND (reference sequence). CDR3 size: 17 residues. J gave up 0 bases and V 0 bases, and 4 bases lay outside the gene matches. The chain's CDR3 is CASSIEGTSGSSYEQYF. The CDR3 DNA is TGTGCCAGTAGTATAGAAGGGACTAGCGGTAGCTCCTACGAGCAGTACTTC.

The CDR3 DNA reads TGTGCCAGCAGCCCTAGCGGGGGGGCTCTATGGGAGCAGTTCTTC. Amino acid sequence: CASSPSGGALWEQFF. The V gene is TRBV9, the J gene TRBJ2-1; 12 bases agree with TRBD2. The CDR3 extends over 15 amino acids. Losses at the gene ends were 4 bases for V and 10 bases for J; bases not matched to a gene: 9. The germline CDR1 and CDR2 sequences are SGDLS and YYNGEE.

The chain links TRBV15 to TRBJ1-1; D gene unclear. The germline V gene has CDR1 LNHNV and CDR2 YYDKDF (reference sequence). V lost 1 base to trimming and J lost 7 bases, with 10 bases between them. This CDR3 region has 13 residues. CDR3 nucleotides: TGTGCCACCAGCAGAGCTCGCGGCTTTGAAGCTTTCTTT. Encoded protein: CATSRARGFEAFF.

This clone was detected a few times. V gene TRBV19 combines with J gene TRBJ1-3, with D maybe TRBD1 (6 bases). The ends were cut back, 5 bases at V and 5 bases at J, with 16 bases in the middle. The CDR3 contains 15 residues. CDR1 LNHDA and CDR2 SQIVND come from the germline V gene (reference sequence). The CDR3 DNA reads as TGTGCCAGTAGTCTGTATAGGGGACACAGAAACACCATATATTTT. Translated: CASSLYRGHRNTIYF.

The V gene is TRBV10-2, the J gene TRBJ2-5; no reliable D call. CDR1 and CDR2 (germline): WSHSY, SAAADI. The V and J ends lost 8 bases and 5 bases respectively, with 9 bases between them. The CDR3 is 11 amino acids. The CDR3 DNA reads as TGCGCCAGCGGCGGCCGCGAGACCCAGTACTTC. Its protein is CASGGRETQYF.

V and J are TRBV5-8 and TRBJ2-7, with D maybe TRBD1 (5 bases). Germline values: CDR1 SGHTS, CDR2 YDEGEE. The CDR3 sequence is 18 residues long. The V end was cut by 0 bases, the J end by 7 bases, with 26 bases between. Here the CDR3 reads CASSLVGYDSPPPLEQYF. The CDR3 DNA sequence: TGTGCCAGCAGCTTGGTTGGTTATGACAGCCCTCCTCCGTTGGAGCAGTACTTC.

The rearrangement joins TRBV2 to TRBJ1-1, with no clear D. The CDR3 runs to 13 residues. Trimming stripped 6 bases from V and 1 base from J, with 9 bases between. Germline CDR1 SNHLY, CDR2 FYNNEI. CDR3 sequence: CASRFAENTEAFF. For the CDR3, the DNA is TGTGCCAGCAGGTTCGCAGAGAACACTGAAGCTTTCTTT.

This chain uses TRBV25-1 with TRBJ2-5, with 8 nucleotides matching TRBD2. CDR1 and CDR2 from the germline V gene are MGHDK and SYGVNS. J lost 2 bases, V lost 7 bases, and 18 bases had no gene match. The CDR3 sequence is 18 residues long. This CDR3 reads CASTEEAERERSQETQYF. CDR3 bases: TGTGCCAGCACCGAGGAGGCCGAGCGGGAGAGGTCTCAAGAGACCCAGTACTTC.

The chain joins TRBV5-1 to TRBJ1-2, with 10 bases lining up with TRBD1. The CDR3 runs 15 residues. Germline assignment: CDR1 SGHRS and CDR2 YFSETQ. Trimming at V came to 0 bases and at J to 7 bases, leaving 6 bases not matched to a gene. CDR3 in amino acids: CASSLAGTGALGYTF. CDR3 in DNA: TGCGCCAGCAGCTTGGCCGGGACAGGGGCTCTTGGCTACACCTTC.

This clone has a handful of counts. This sequence joins TRBV25-1 and TRBJ1-1; D may be TRBD1 (5 bases). V lost 8 bases and J 3 bases, leaving 13 bases between the germline ends. The CDR3 runs to 13 residues. The germline gives CDR1 MGHDK, CDR2 SYGVNS. Here the CDR3 DNA reads TGTGCCAGCGCCGAGGGGAGGGACACTGAAGCTTTCTTT. It encodes CASAEGRDTEAFF.

The table lists this clone with a few counts. The genes are TRBV4-1 and TRBJ1-2, with 7 positions matching TRBD1. V shed 1 base, J shed 8 bases, and the junction held 7 bases outside the gene matches. Germline CDR1 and CDR2: MGHRA and YSYEKL. The CDR3 contains 14 residues. In nucleotides, the CDR3 is TGCGCCAGCAGCCAAGGACAGGGCTTTCTCGGCTACACCTTC. Translated, it gives CASSQGQGFLGYTF.

This chain joins TRBV18 and TRBJ2-7; TRBD2 agrees at 10 bases. The germline CDR1 and CDR2 sequences are KGHSH and LQKENI. The CDR3 is 17 residues long. Germline trimming cut 3 bases from V and 5 bases from J; bases unmatched to any gene: 13. The DNA for the CDR3 is TGTGCCAGCTCACCCTTTGGGGAGAGCGGGAGGGGGAACGAGCAGTACTTC. Translation gives CASSPFGESGRGNEQYF.

The CDR3 spells CASSYGQGSYEQYF. CDR3 sequence (DNA): TGTGCCAGCAGCTACGGACAGGGCTCCTACGAGCAGTACTTC. This chain uses TRBV11-3 with TRBJ2-7; 8 bases are shared with TRBD1. Germline CDR1 SGHNT, CDR2 YENEEA. The CDR3 is 14 residues long. V lost 4 bases to trimming and J lost 0 bases; unmatched junction nucleotides: 2.

The chain has TRBV10-1 and TRBJ2-7; D call uncertain. The germline V and J ends were trimmed by 0 bases and 6 bases, with 12 bases remaining between them. The CDR3 contains 14 residues. Germline V CDR1 and CDR2: WNHNN, SYGVQD (reference sequence). CDR3 region: CASSESRVLSEQYF. CDR3 nucleotides: TGCGCCAGCAGTGAGTCCCGGGTTCTGAGCGAGCAGTACTTC.

Only one count was recorded for this clone. CDR3 in DNA: TGTGCCAGCAGCCCACCAGGGAACTACGAGCAGTACTTC. As protein: CASSPPGNYEQYF. The chain employs TRBV7-8 and TRBJ2-7; weak D call: TRBD1 (5 bases). The CDR3 runs to 13 residues. V was cut by 5 bases and J by 3 bases, with 11 bases left in between. Germline V gives CDR1 SGHVS, CDR2 FQNEAQ.

V gene TRBV2 combines with J gene TRBJ2-2; weak D call: TRBD2 (5 bases). The length of the CDR3 is 13 residues. V lost 7 bases to trimming and J lost 7 bases, with 13 bases between them. CDR1 is SNHLY and CDR2 is FYNNEI in the germline V gene. CDR3 in amino acids: CASNRGAVGELFF. The CDR3 nucleotides are TGTGCCAGCAACCGGGGAGCGGTCGGGGAGCTGTTTTTT.

The rearrangement uses TRBV10-3 and TRBJ2-5, with 9 bases identical to TRBD1. The CDR3 totals 15 residues. CDR1 and CDR2 (germline): ENHRY, SYGVKD. The ends lost 7 bases at V and 3 bases at J; junction bases unmatched: 9. In DNA, the CDR3 is TGTGCCATCAACCCGGGACAGGGCGGCGAAGAGACCCAGTACTTC. Translated: CAINPGQGGEETQYF.

The chain is built from TRBV28 and TRBJ2-7, with a tentative D call TRBD1 (5 bases). The CDR3 contains 12 residues. V lost 2 bases to trimming and J lost 6 bases, with 8 bases between them. Germline-derived CDR1 and CDR2 are MDHEN and SYDVKM. The chain's CDR3 is CASSLRQFEQYF. The DNA of the CDR3 is TGTGCCAGCAGTTTAAGACAGTTCGAGCAGTACTTC.

This clone was counted a single time. The chain uses TRBV7-2 and TRBJ2-7, with TRBD1 as a possible D gene (6 bases). V was shortened by 2 bases and J by 10 bases, with 21 bases between the two germline ends. CDR1 is SGHTA, CDR2 FQGNSA, per germline. CDR3 length: 15 amino acids. CDR3 sequence (DNA): TGTGCCAGCAGCTTACAACAGGGTCCACTCGGCAAACAGTACTTC. Protein sequence: CASSLQQGPLGKQYF.